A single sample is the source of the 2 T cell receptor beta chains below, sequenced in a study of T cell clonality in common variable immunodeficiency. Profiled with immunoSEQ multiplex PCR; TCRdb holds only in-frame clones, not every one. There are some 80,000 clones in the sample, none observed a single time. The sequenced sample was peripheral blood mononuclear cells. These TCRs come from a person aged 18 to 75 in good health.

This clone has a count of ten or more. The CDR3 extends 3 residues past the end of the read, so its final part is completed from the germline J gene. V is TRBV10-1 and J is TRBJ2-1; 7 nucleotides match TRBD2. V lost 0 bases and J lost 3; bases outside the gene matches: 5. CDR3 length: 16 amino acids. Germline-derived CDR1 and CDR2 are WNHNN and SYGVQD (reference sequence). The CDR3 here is CASSESAGLVYNEQFF. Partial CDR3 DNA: TGCGCCAGCAGTGAGTCAGCGGGGCTGGTCTACAATGAG.

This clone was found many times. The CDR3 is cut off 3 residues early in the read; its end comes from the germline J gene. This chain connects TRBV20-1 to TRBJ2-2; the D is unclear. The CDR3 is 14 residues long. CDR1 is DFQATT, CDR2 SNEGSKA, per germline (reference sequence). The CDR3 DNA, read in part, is TGCAGCGTGCTACCGGTTTTGCAATCCGGGGAG. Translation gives CSVLPVLQSGE. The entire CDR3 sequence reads CSVLPVLQSGELFF.